Listed below are T cell receptor beta chains from one sample, sequenced in a study of Graves' ophthalmopathy and Graves' hyperthyroidism. TCRdb called the multiplex PCR reads again in MiXCR, with one record for every CDR3 protein. The sample consists of almost 400,000 distinct CDR3 sequences, approximately 20% of them appearing once. The source material was peripheral blood. These receptors all come from a woman between 18 and 29 years old with Graves' ophthalmopathy. CDR3s include the opening cysteine and the closing phenylalanine or tryptophan. The D gene is left open where the match is weak. Clone size, where shown, is once, few, many, or a class for clones that have expanded.

len,v_gene,abundance,j_gene,d_gene,CDR3nt,CDR3aa
13,TRBV7-2,.,TRBJ2-7,.,TGTGCCAGCGGGAGGACTGCTTCCTACGAGCAGTACTTC,CASGRTASYEQYF
13,TRBV28,.,TRBJ2-5,.,TGTGCCAGCAGTCGTCGAGATCAAGAGACCCAGTACTTC,CASSRRDQETQYF
16,TRBV9,many,TRBJ2-7,.,TGTGCCAGCAGCGTCGGCGGCTCTAGCGTACCCTACGAGCAGTACTTC,CASSVGGSSVPYEQYF
15,TRBV28,few,TRBJ2-5,.,TGTGCCAGCAGTTCTTTGAAGGGGTCTCAAGAGACCCAGTACTTC,CASSSLKGSQETQYF
17,TRBV7-2,.,TRBJ2-1,.,TGTGCCAGCAGCTTAGCGGTGCAGGCCCCACGAAGCGATGAGCAGTTCTTC,CASSLAVQAPRSDEQFF
14,TRBV18,.,TRBJ1-1,.,TGTGCCAGCTCACCAGTCGGGACGAACACTGAAGCTTTCTTT,CASSPVGTNTEAFF
16,TRBV6-1,.,TRBJ2-2,TRBD2,TGTGCCAGCAGTGAATGGGGCGGGGGGAACACCGGGGAGCTGTTTTTT,CASSEWGGGNTGELFF
12,TRBV28,many,TRBJ1-2,.,TGTGCCAGCAGGCCAGGGGTTCGAGGCTACACCTTC,CASRPGVRGYTF
12,TRBV11-2,.,TRBJ1-1,TRBD1,TGTGCCAGCAGCTTCGGGACAGTTGAAGCTTTCTTT,CASSFGTVEAFF
15,TRBV6-1,many,TRBJ2-3,TRBD2,TGTGCCAGCAGCGGACTAGCGGGAGGAGCAGATACGCAGTATTTT,CASSGLAGGADTQYF
14,TRBV11-2,many,TRBJ2-7,.,TGTGCCAGCAGCAATCCTGGGCCTTTTTACGAGCAGTACTTC,CASSNPGPFYEQYF